This T cell receptor (beta chain) emerged from a study of CXCR3-negative and CXCR3-positive naive CD8 T cells. Broader study findings: Much lower diversity was found in memory CD8+ cells, while both naive subsets had comparably high diversity. Naive cells with CXCR3 showed TRB CDR3s that were more hydrophobic than those in CXCR3-negative naive cells. The TRBV-TRBJ usage of naive CXCR3-negative and CXCR3-positive cells was similar, but that of memory cells differed.

Remarks on this clonotype: Its matching antigen is unknown.

The TRB cDNA libraries were prepared by 5' RACE with UMI labels. TCRdb re-called the 5' RACE reads and shows each CDR3 protein once, DNA omitted. This sample contains 120,000 to 150,000 distinct CDR3 sequences. The CDR3 runs 11 residues. CDR1 SQVTM and CDR2 ANQGSEA come from the germline V gene. The specimen sequenced was naive CXCR3+ CD8+ T cells from blood. Subset given: CD45RO-CCR7+CD27+CD95- naive CD8+ T cells expressing CXCR3 (TNR3+). The source is a human donor in good health. Some clones in this sample may be carry-over from other donors' samples. The chain recombines TRBV29-1 with TRBJ1-3. CDR3 residues: CSGTGPNTIYF.